This T cell receptor (beta chain) derives from a study of beta chain features in type 1 diabetes. Study findings and constraints: At VDJ recombination sites, type 1 diabetes patients had fewer insertions and more deleted nucleotides. Highly expressing activated T cells could be over-counted with a cDNA template.

V was trimmed by 2 bases and J by 1 base, leaving 5 bases between them. CDR3 length equals 13 residues. Germline assignment: CDR1 SGHAT and CDR2 FQNNGV. This clone was seen more than once but under ten times. The antigen is not known. Sequenced material consisted of expressed TCRB transcripts (all of the isolated RNA was reverse transcribed). Naive, central memory and regulatory T cell samples averaged around 3.3 million reads. The data were produced by immunoSEQ multiplex PCR, yet TCRdb's version contains in-frame clones alone and is incomplete. The data contain about 140,000 clones, less than 10% of them singletons.

What was sequenced was central memory CD4+ T cells from blood. The sequence derives from a woman between 40 and 55 years old in good health. This sequence joins TRBV11-2 and TRBJ1-1; no reliable D call. This CDR3 reads CASSLSWNTEAFF. The DNA of the CDR3 is TGTGCCAGCAGCTTAAGCTGGAACACTGAAGCTTTCTTT. The full variable domain, in which reference TRBV11-2 and TRBJ1-1 provide the parts outside the CDR3, is EAGVAQSPRYKIIEKRQSVAFWCNPISGHATLYWYQQILGQGPKLLIQFQNNGVVDDSQLPKDRFSAERLKGVDSTLKIQPAKLEDSAVYLCASSLSWNTEAFFGQGTRLTVV.